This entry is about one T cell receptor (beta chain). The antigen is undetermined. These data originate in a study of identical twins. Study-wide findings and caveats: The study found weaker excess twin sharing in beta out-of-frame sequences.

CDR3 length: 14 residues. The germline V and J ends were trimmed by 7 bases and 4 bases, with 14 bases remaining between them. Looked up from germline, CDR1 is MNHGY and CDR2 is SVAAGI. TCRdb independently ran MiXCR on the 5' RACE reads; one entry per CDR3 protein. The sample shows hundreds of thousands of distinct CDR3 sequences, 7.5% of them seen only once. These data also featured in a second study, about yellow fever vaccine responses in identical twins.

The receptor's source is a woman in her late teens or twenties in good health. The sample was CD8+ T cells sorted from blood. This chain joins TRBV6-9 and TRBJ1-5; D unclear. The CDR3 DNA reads TGTGCCAGCACCGACACTCAAGGGAATCAGCCCCAGCATTTT. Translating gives CASTDTQGNQPQHF.